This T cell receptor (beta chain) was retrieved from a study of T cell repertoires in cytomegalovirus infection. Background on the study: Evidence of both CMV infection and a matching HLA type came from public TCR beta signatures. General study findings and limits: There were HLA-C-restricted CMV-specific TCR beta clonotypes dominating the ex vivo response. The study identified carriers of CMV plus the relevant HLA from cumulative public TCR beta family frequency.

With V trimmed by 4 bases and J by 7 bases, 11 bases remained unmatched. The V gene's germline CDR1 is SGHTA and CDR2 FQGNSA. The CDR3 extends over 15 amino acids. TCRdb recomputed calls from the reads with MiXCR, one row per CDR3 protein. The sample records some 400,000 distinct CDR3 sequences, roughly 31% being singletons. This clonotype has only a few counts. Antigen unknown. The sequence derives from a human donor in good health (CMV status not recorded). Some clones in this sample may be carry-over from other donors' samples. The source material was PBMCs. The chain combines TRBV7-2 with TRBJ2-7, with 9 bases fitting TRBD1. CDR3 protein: CASSSGGTGLAEQYF. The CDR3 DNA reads TGTGCCAGCAGCTCGGGCGGGACAGGGTTAGCGGAGCAGTACTTC.